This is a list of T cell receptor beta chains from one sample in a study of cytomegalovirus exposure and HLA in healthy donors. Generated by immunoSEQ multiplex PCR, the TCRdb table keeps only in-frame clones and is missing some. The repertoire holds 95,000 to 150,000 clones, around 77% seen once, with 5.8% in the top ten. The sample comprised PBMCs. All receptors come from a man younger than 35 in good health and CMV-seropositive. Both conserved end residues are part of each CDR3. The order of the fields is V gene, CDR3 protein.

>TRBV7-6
CASSLSRGNTEAFF
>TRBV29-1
CSVTTGGTVQETQYF
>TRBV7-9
CASSPGTGAFGSPLHF
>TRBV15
CATSRDRGQGGGYTF
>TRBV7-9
CASSLGSDEQYF
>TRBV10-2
CASSETGSGYTF
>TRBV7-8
CAVQREGERIQYF
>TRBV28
CASSSGGPGETQYF
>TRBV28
CASSSLFRGALSGANVLTF
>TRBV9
CASSVRNTYEQYF
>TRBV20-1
CSAWGADTQYF
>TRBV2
CASRSEKGGAGGEQFF
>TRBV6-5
CASSFWGQRGTEAFF
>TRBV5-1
CASSFRGGTTYNEQFF
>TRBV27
CAGSLGVAFEAFF
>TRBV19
CASNTGTKDQPQHF
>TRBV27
CASSHTSGSGYEQYF
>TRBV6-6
CASSYSGGTVNTEAFF
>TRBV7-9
CASSFGGGREKLFF
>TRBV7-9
CASSPGTGSYGYTF
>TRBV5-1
CASSLDRQNTEAFF
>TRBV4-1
CASSPRQGMAYNSPLHF
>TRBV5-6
CASSVEFSGYEQYF
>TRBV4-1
CASSQDRGVTGEQYF
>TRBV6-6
CASSPDSDSGNTIYF
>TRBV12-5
CASGSTGHEQFF
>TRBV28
CAVLLGDSADTQYF
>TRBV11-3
CASSLGAVKRHEQYF
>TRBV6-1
CASSATRGQTGNTIYF
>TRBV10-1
CASSEWGSLAKNIQYF
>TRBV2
CASRIPGGYYGYTF
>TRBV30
CAWSTRTEGSQHF
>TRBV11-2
CASSFTQGLSGNTIYF
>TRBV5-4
CASSLETDPSYEQYF
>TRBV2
CARRQGRAEAFF
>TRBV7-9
CASSPTGLSRGELFF
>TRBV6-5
CASWTANYGYTF
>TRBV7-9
CASSPGGGNEKLFF
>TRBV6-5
CASHSLSGDRGTQYF
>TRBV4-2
CASSQAFNLAGGPNNEQFF
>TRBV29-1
CSVEDRLRTSGGLPGAQYF
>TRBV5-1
CASSPQPGQGEYEQYF
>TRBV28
CASSLYQGSYGYTF
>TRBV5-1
CASSGTGGAHEQFF
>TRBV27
CASSPPYRGLNTEAFF
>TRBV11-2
CASSLMAGTDTQYF
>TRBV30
CAWRTWQGALNTEAFF
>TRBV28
CASSFPKDGGDTEAFF
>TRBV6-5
CASMAPGQGKYGYTF
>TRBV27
CASRLPSTDTQYF
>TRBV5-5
CASSFSGGSSYEQYF
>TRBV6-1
CASSGTSTGPSPLHF
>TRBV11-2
CASSLGYRGLGEKLFF
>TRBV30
CAWSHGTGEGYTF